These T cell receptor beta chains were read from a single sample in a study of blood T cell repertoires in COVID-19. Generated by immunoSEQ multiplex PCR, the TCRdb table keeps only in-frame clones and is missing some. The table includes approximately 110,000 clones, over 75% detected once. Sequenced: peripheral blood. The receptors derive from a man in his fifties or sixties with acute or convalescent COVID-19. Each CDR3 is given without its conserved first and last residue.

v_gene: TRBV5-1; CDR3aa: ASSLDSYGYT
v_gene: TRBV18; CDR3aa: ASSPPGASRETQY
v_gene: TRBV5-4; CDR3aa: ASTRTSGGYTGELF
v_gene: TRBV28; CDR3aa: ASSFMGAGYGYT
v_gene: TRBV30; CDR3aa: AWNTGSAGTEAF
v_gene: TRBV9; CDR3aa: ASSPGTERAQY
v_gene: TRBV7-6; CDR3aa: ASSLETGGELDTQY
v_gene: TRBV11-1; CDR3aa: ASRLDRGPYNEQF
v_gene: TRBV4-1; CDR3aa: ASSQEGGQGETQY
v_gene: TRBV11-3; CDR3aa: ASSWSGFRETQY
v_gene: TRBV25-1; CDR3aa: ASRGGIQSAQH
v_gene: TRBV11-2; CDR3aa: ASSSTAGVETQY
v_gene: TRBV6-4; CDR3aa: ASSDEAGNLLPNEKLF
v_gene: TRBV12-5; CDR3aa: ATRGWDTEAF
v_gene: TRBV28; CDR3aa: ASSFGGVDREIEKLF
v_gene: TRBV27; CDR3aa: ASSSGGNTGELF
v_gene: TRBV10-2; CDR3aa: ASSVGDRNTEAF
v_gene: TRBV6-6; CDR3aa: ASGNEGDLSYEQY
v_gene: TRBV11-3; CDR3aa: ASSLGGLAGDMLDTQY
v_gene: TRBV24-1; CDR3aa: ATSPGSNQPQH
v_gene: TRBV12-3/TRBV12-4; CDR3aa: ASSPGLVGTQY
v_gene: TRBV4-1; CDR3aa: ASSPGGRMRNEQF
v_gene: TRBV28; CDR3aa: ASSLTLRGLYEQY
v_gene: TRBV7-9; CDR3aa: ASSLGQGFGPQH
v_gene: TRBV14; CDR3aa: ASSQVAGVYNEQF
v_gene: TRBV9; CDR3aa: ASSVGPGGDFGELAF
v_gene: TRBV15; CDR3aa: ATSSFSEPQH
v_gene: TRBV12-5; CDR3aa: ASGLGQGFYNEQF
v_gene: TRBV11-3; CDR3aa: ASSLVDRKNEAF
v_gene: TRBV6-5; CDR3aa: ASSYSGTGHRAF
v_gene: TRBV19; CDR3aa: ASSTNRGTHSGANVLT
v_gene: TRBV25-1; CDR3aa: ASANGLPGGNEQF
v_gene: TRBV10-3; CDR3aa: AISDRREGSWSEQF
v_gene: TRBV3-1/TRBV3-2; CDR3aa: ASSQATGYEQY
v_gene: TRBV19; CDR3aa: ASSVLRGQRNTEAF
v_gene: TRBV30; CDR3aa: AWGGLAKNIQY
v_gene: TRBV7-2; CDR3aa: ASSARANEKLF
v_gene: TRBV3-1/TRBV3-2; CDR3aa: ASSPTGDYGYT
v_gene: TRBV5-1; CDR3aa: ASTGLAAYNEQF
v_gene: TRBV7-9; CDR3aa: ASSLVKATSGAYEQY